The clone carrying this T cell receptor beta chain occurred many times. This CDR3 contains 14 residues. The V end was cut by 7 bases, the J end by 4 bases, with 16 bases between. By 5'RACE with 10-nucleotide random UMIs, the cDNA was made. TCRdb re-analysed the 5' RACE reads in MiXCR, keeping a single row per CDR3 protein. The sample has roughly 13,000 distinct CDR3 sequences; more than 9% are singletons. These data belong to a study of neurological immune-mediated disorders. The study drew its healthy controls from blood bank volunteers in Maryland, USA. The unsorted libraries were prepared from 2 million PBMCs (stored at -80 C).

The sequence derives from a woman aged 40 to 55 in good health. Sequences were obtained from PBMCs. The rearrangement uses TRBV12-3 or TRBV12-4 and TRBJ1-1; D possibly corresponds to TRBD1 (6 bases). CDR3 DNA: TGTGCCAGCACCCCACAGGGAAGGAGCACTGAAGCTTTCTTT. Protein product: CASTPQGRSTEAFF.